The present TCR beta chain was sequenced within a study of T cell responses to AZD1222 COVID-19 vaccine. Profiled with immunoSEQ multiplex PCR; TCRdb holds only in-frame clones, not every one. The table includes more than 95,000 clones, around 89% detected once. This specimen was peripheral blood, taken 28 days after the second AZD1222 dose. The receptor was derived from an adult who received the AZD1222 COVID-19 vaccine.

The CDR3 is CASSQGDRAKETQYF. CDR3 bases: TGTGCCAGCAGCCAAGGCGACAGGGCCAAAGAGACCCAGTACTTC. The chain has TRBV4-2 and TRBJ2-5; 7 nucleotides align to TRBD1. V lost 1 base, J lost 3 bases, and 5 bases stayed unmatched. The germline V gene encodes CDR1 LGHNA and CDR2 YNFKEQ. This CDR3 comprises 15 residues.